Reported below is one TCR beta chain. The length of the CDR3 is 14 residues. The germline V gene has CDR1 SGHAT and CDR2 FQNNGV. Trimming cost V 5 bases and J 5 bases, with 13 bases left between them. A second PCR, run for 7 to 11 cycles, used a sample-barcoded 5' primer plus a J-beta primer mix. Template switching added a 12-random-nucleotide identifier to every cDNA molecule. MiXCR was run by TCRdb on the 5' RACE reads, yielding one entry per CDR3 protein. The table lists about 680,000 distinct CDR3 sequences, approximately 50% of them singletons. This entry belongs to a study of blood T cells in healthy people across ages.

Sequenced: blood. This sequence was found in a woman aged 60-75 years in good health. This chain connects TRBV11-2 to TRBJ2-1; no definite D call. The CDR3 sequence is CASSPLWENNEQFF. CDR3 nucleotides: TGTGCCAGCAGCCCCTTATGGGAAAACAATGAGCAGTTCTTC.